These 29 T cell receptor beta chains came from one sample sequenced in a study of blood T cell repertoires in COVID-19. Data came from immunoSEQ multiplex PCR; TCRdb stores just in-frame clones and leaves some out. The data show roughly 88,000 clones, with roughly 76% seen just once and 15% to 20% held by the top ten. The sequencing input was peripheral blood. Receptors originate from a woman aged 80 or over with active or convalescent COVID-19.

The chain is built from TRBV6-6 and TRBJ2-7, with TRBD1 matching over 10 bases. Germline values: CDR1 MNHNY, CDR2 SVGAGI (reference sequence). The CDR3 is 16 amino acids. With 7 bases clipped from V and 6 bases from J, the junction kept 15 bases outside the gene matches. The chain's CDR3 is CASIKGSGTGAREQYF. DNA of the CDR3: TGTGCCAGCATTAAGGGGTCCGGGACAGGGGCTCGCGAGCAGTACTTC.

The genes are TRBV7-9 and TRBJ2-7; D is possibly TRBD2 (6 bases). V lost 3 bases and J 6 bases, leaving 9 bases between the germline ends. The CDR3 length is 12 residues. Germline V lookup: CDR1 SEHNR, CDR2 FQNEAQ (reference sequence). The CDR3 DNA reads TGTGCCAGCAGCTTTAGCGGTTCCGAGCAGTACTTC. Translating it yields CASSFSGSEQYF. Supplemented by reference TRBV7-9 and TRBJ2-7, the full variable domain reads DTGVSQNPRHKITKRGQNVTFRCDPISEHNRLYWYRQTLGQGPEFLTYFQNEAQLEKSRLLSDRFSAERPKGSFSTLEIQRTEQGDSAMYLCASSFSGSEQYFGPGTRLTVT.

The CDR3: CASSPRRGQSNTEAFF. CDR3 sequence (DNA): TGTGCCAGCAGCCCCAGGAGAGGACAGAGTAACACTGAAGCTTTCTTT. This rearrangement joins TRBV7-2 to TRBJ1-1, with D possibly matching TRBD1 (6 bases). Germline CDR1 reads SGHTA; CDR2 reads FQGNSA. There are 16 residues in the CDR3. V lost 5 bases and J lost 2, with 18 bases in between.

The chain uses TRBV9 and TRBJ2-2, with no clear D. The CDR3 has 14 amino acids. Germline V gives CDR1 SGDLS, CDR2 YYNGEE. V lost 0 bases to trimming and J lost 5 bases, with 8 bases between them. The CDR3: CASSVGSVTGELFF. The DNA of the CDR3 is TGTGCCAGCAGCGTAGGTTCGGTTACCGGGGAGCTGTTTTTT.

The chain carries TRBV5-4 and TRBJ2-2, with D uncertain. CDR3 length: 13 amino acids. Germline CDR1 reads SGHNT; CDR2 reads YYREEE (reference sequence). V was pared by 4 bases and J by 7 bases, with 11 bases between. CDR3 nucleotides: TGTGCCAGCAGCCTTTCTACCTTCGGGGAGCTGTTTTTT. This encodes CASSLSTFGELFF.

CDR3 amino acids: CASSQEVTGFSGNTIYF. The CDR3 DNA reads as TGTGCCAGCAGCCAAGAGGTTACAGGGTTCTCTGGAAACACCATATATTTT. The rearrangement uses TRBV4-2 and TRBJ1-3, with D possibly being TRBD1 (6 bases). Trimming left V 0 bases short and J 0 bases short, with 12 bases between. Germline loops: CDR1 LGHNA, CDR2 YNFKEQ. This CDR3 is 17 amino acids long.

The V and J genes are TRBV5-4 and TRBJ1-6, with 8 bases lining up with TRBD1. Germline assignment: CDR1 SGHNT and CDR2 YYREEE (reference sequence). The CDR3 loop spans 14 amino acids. Trimming at V came to 5 bases and at J to 9 bases, leaving 7 bases not matched to a gene. The CDR3 reads CASSNRDRLSPLHF. Here the CDR3 DNA reads TGTGCCAGCAGTAACCGGGACAGGCTTTCACCCCTCCACTTT.

CDR3 protein: CASSGAPRGVGGYTF. The CDR3 coding sequence is TGTGCCAGCTCTGGGGCCCCCAGGGGCGTAGGAGGCTACACCTTC. This chain links TRBV6-5 with TRBJ1-2; D may be TRBD1 (6 bases). The CDR3 is 15 amino acids. Between the trimmed V and J ends, which lost 8 bases and 8 bases, there was a span of 24 bases. The germline V gene has CDR1 MNHEY and CDR2 SVGAGI.

The chain joins TRBV12-3 or TRBV12-4 to TRBJ1-1; 7 bases agree with TRBD1. Trimming took 8 bases from V and 0 from J; bases not matched to a gene: 3. The CDR3 consists of 13 residues. The chain's CDR3 is CASATGMNTEAFF. In DNA, the CDR3 is TGTGCCAGCGCGACAGGGATGAACACTGAAGCTTTCTTT.

The chain carries TRBV28 and TRBJ2-5; D gene ambiguous. From germline, CDR1 is MDHEN and CDR2 SYDVKM. This CDR3 has 11 residues. The V and J ends lost 6 bases and 5 bases respectively, with 7 bases between them. CDR3 region: CASSRWETQYF. CDR3 sequence (DNA): TGTGCCAGCAGCCGGTGGGAGACCCAGTACTTC.

The rearrangement links TRBV28 to TRBJ2-7; 8 positions match TRBD1. The CDR3 is 13 amino acids. J was trimmed by 2 bases and V by 10 bases; bases with no gene match: 7. Germline loops: CDR1 MDHEN, CDR2 SYDVKM. CDR3 nucleotide sequence: TGTGCCACCACGGACAGGGCCACCTACGAGCAGTACTTC. Amino acid sequence: CATTDRATYEQYF.

The chain is built from TRBV6-1 and TRBJ2-3; D is ambiguous. Germline CDR1 reads MNHNS; CDR2 reads SASEGT. CDR3 length: 13 amino acids. The V end lost 0 bases, the J end lost 7 bases, and 8 bases lay between the germline ends. The CDR3 DNA sequence: TGTGCCAGCAGTGAAGCGCGGTCAAATACGCAGTATTTT. Translating it yields CASSEARSNTQYF.

The chain carries TRBV27 and TRBJ2-5, with TRBD2 as a possible D gene (6 bases). Germline lookup yields CDR1 MNHEY and CDR2 SMNVEV (reference sequence). Trimming cost V 5 bases and J 2 bases, with 21 bases left between them. This CDR3 has 17 amino acids. The CDR3, as DNA: TGTGCCAGCAGTCCCTCGTTTGCTGGGGGGAGACAAGAGACCCAGTACTTC. It codes for CASSPSFAGGRQETQYF.

The CDR3 DNA is TGTGCCAGTAGTATAGGTAGTCAGCCCCAGCATTTT. Its protein product is CASSIGSQPQHF. This chain links TRBV19 with TRBJ1-5, with D unresolved. The CDR3 has 12 residues. Trimming took 1 base from V and 6 from J, leaving 4 bases between them. Germline V gene lookup returns CDR1 LNHDA and CDR2 SQIVND (reference sequence).

This clone appeared a single time. The genes are TRBV19 and TRBJ1-1, with 7 bases lining up with TRBD1. Germline V gene lookup returns CDR1 LNHDA and CDR2 SQIVND (reference sequence). CDR3 length: 15 amino acids. The J segment lost 4 bases and the V segment lost 5 bases, leaving 10 bases of the junction unmatched. The CDR3: CASSSVEGAVTEAFF. In nucleotides, the CDR3 is TGTGCCAGTAGTTCGGTGGAGGGGGCTGTCACTGAAGCTTTCTTT.

This sequence joins TRBV18 and TRBJ2-1, with D possibly matching TRBD2 (6 bases). The CDR3 loop spans 17 amino acids. With 6 bases removed from V and 0 bases from J, the gap between germline ends came to 18 bases. Germline assignment: CDR1 KGHSH and CDR2 LQKENI. The CDR3 is CASSYRSPGSSYNEQFF. The CDR3 DNA follows: TGTGCCAGCTCGTACCGGTCACCCGGGAGCTCCTACAATGAGCAGTTCTTC.

The chain links TRBV7-2 to TRBJ2-7; 8 bases map to TRBD1. The J segment lost 1 base and the V segment lost 6 bases, leaving 5 bases of the junction unmatched. Germline assignment: CDR1 SGHTA and CDR2 FQGNSA. The CDR3 is 14 residues long. The CDR3: CASRSQGASYEQYF. Written as DNA, the CDR3 is TGTGCCAGCAGGTCTCAGGGGGCTTCCTACGAGCAGTACTTC.

V is TRBV6-5 and J is TRBJ2-3; weak D call: TRBD1 (6 bases). This CDR3 has 14 amino acids. With 6 bases removed from V and 10 bases from J, the gap between germline ends came to 20 bases. Germline CDR1 is MNHEY and CDR2 is SVGAGI. Here the CDR3 DNA reads TGTGCCAGCAGGACAAGAACGGACCCAGGGGCGCAGTATTTT. Amino acids: CASRTRTDPGAQYF.

V and J are TRBV5-5 and TRBJ2-2, with TRBD2 matching over 10 bases. This CDR3 has 15 residues. V lost 0 bases, J lost 8 bases, and 4 bases stayed unmatched. Germline CDR1 is SGHKS and CDR2 is YYEKEE (reference sequence). CDR3 sequence (DNA): TGTGCCAGCAGCTTGGAGGGACTAGCGTCGGGGGAGCTGTTTTTT. This translates into CASSLEGLASGELFF.

The chain couples TRBV19 to TRBJ1-2; weak D call: TRBD1 (5 bases). Trimming left V 3 bases short and J 4 bases short, with 12 bases between. CDR1 is LNHDA, CDR2 SQIVND, per germline (reference sequence). CDR3 size: 14 residues. CDR3 region: CASSIRQGPYGYTF. Written as DNA, the CDR3 is TGTGCCAGTAGTATCAGGCAGGGTCCCTATGGCTACACCTTC. The complete variable domain, with remaining parts taken from reference TRBV19 and TRBJ1-2, reads DGGITQSPKYLFRKEGQNVTLSCEQNLNHDAMYWYRQDPGQGLRLIYYSQIVNDFQKGDIAEGYSVSREKKESFPLTVTSAQKNPTAFYLCASSIRQGPYGYTFGSGTRLTVV.

The gene calls are TRBV5-4 and TRBJ2-5; TRBD2 aligns across 12 bases. In germline, CDR1 is SGHNT, CDR2 YYREEE (reference sequence). The V segment lost 0 bases and the J segment 7 bases; nucleotides outside the gene matches: 4. The CDR3 covers 15 residues. CDR3 DNA: TGTGCCAGCAGCTTGGCGACTAGCGGGGGCGGGACCCAGTACTTC. Protein: CASSLATSGGGTQYF.

The chain employs TRBV7-2 and TRBJ2-1; 7 bases agree with TRBD2. There are 14 residues in the CDR3. Germline assignment: CDR1 SGHTA and CDR2 FQGNSA. V lost 3 bases, J lost 8 bases, and 7 bases stayed unmatched. This CDR3 reads CASSFEGGPDEQFF. In nucleotides, the CDR3 is TGTGCCAGCAGCTTTGAGGGAGGGCCAGATGAGCAGTTCTTC.

J is TRBJ2-3 and V is TRBV5-1; D unclear. This CDR3 comprises 15 residues. CDR1 SGHRS and CDR2 YFSETQ come from the germline V gene. Trimming took 6 bases from V and 0 from J, leaving 14 bases between them. CDR3 in amino acids: CASNSASLSTDTQYF. CDR3 sequence (DNA): TGCGCCAGCAACTCCGCTTCCCTAAGCACAGATACGCAGTATTTT.

This clone was seen more than once but under ten times. The J gene is TRBJ1-3, the V gene TRBV10-3; 8 bases are shared with TRBD1. Germline values: CDR1 ENHRY, CDR2 SYGVKD. The V and J ends lost 5 bases and 4 bases, in that order; junction bases with no gene match: 4. CDR3 length: 14 amino acids. CDR3 region: CAISWTGRGNTIYF. CDR3 DNA: TGTGCCATCAGTTGGACAGGGAGAGGAAACACCATATATTTT.

This chain connects TRBV7-2 to TRBJ1-1, with TRBD1 identical over 7 bases. The CDR3 spans 15 residues. The V gene's germline CDR1 is SGHTA and CDR2 FQGNSA. V trimming: 0 bases; J trimming: 3 bases; junction bases outside the gene matches: 4. The CDR3 DNA is TGTGCCAGCAGCTTAGCGTCCGACAGGGACACTGAAGCTTTCTTT. It codes for CASSLASDRDTEAFF.

The genes are TRBV6-6 and TRBJ2-1, with 10 bases that match TRBD2. Germline CDR1 is MNHNY and CDR2 is SVGAGI (reference sequence). The J segment lost 6 bases and the V segment lost 6 bases, leaving 11 bases of the junction unmatched. This CDR3 has 16 residues. The CDR3 loop reads CASRPSGGSLINEQFF. Written as DNA, the CDR3 is TGTGCCAGCAGACCTAGCGGGGGCTCATTGATCAATGAGCAGTTCTTC.

The rearrangement uses TRBV9 and TRBJ2-6; weak D call: TRBD1 (6 bases). This CDR3 has 14 amino acids. In germline, CDR1 is SGDLS, CDR2 YYNGEE. Trimming cost V 6 bases and J 1 base, with 8 bases left between them. The CDR3 nucleotides are TGTGCCAGCAATAGGGGGTCTGGGGCCAACGTCCTGACTTTC. Protein product: CASNRGSGANVLTF.

The chain has TRBV6-1 and TRBJ2-1, with 14 bases fitting TRBD2. CDR3 length: 16 residues. The germline V gene encodes CDR1 MNHNS and CDR2 SASEGT. V trimming: 1 base; J trimming: 10 bases; junction bases outside the gene matches: 6. CDR3 loop: CASSEEGTSGSSEQFF. CDR3 in DNA: TGTGCCAGCAGTGAAGAGGGGACTAGCGGGAGCAGCGAGCAGTTCTTC.

The chain is built from TRBV13 and TRBJ2-3; TRBD2 agrees at 12 bases. Germline-derived CDR1 and CDR2 are PRHDT and FYEKMQ (reference sequence). Trimming removed 5 bases from V and 3 bases from J; junction bases left unmatched: 6. This CDR3 has 16 residues. CDR3: CASSTTSGGITDTQYF. For the CDR3, the DNA is TGTGCCAGCAGCACCACTAGCGGGGGGATAACAGATACGCAGTATTTT. Drawing the rest from reference TRBV13 and TRBJ2-3, the complete variable domain is AAGVIQSPRHLIKEKRETATLKCYPIPRHDTVYWYQQGPGQDPQFLISFYEKMQSDKGSIPDRFSAQQFSDYHSELNMSSLELGDSALYFCASSTTSGGITDTQYFGPGTRLTVL.